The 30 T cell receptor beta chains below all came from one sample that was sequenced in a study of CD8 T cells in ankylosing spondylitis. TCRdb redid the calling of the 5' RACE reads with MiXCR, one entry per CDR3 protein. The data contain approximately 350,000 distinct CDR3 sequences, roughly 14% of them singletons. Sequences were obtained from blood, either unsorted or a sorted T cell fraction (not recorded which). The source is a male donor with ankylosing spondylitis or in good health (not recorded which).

The CDR3 DNA follows: TGTGCCAGCCAATCCGAACCGTACCAAGAGACCCAGTACTTC. This sequence encodes CASQSEPYQETQYF. The chain employs TRBV6-1 and TRBJ2-5; D is uncertain. This CDR3 is built from 14 residues. CDR1 and CDR2 from the germline V gene are MNHNS and SASEGT. V gave up 8 bases and J gave up 0 bases, with 13 bases separating them.

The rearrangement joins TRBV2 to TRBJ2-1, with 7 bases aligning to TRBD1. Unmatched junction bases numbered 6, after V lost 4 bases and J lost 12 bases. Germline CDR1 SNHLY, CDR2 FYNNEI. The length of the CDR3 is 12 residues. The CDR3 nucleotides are TGTGCCAGCAGTGGGACAGGATCGGGGCAGTTCTTC. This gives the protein CASSGTGSGQFF.

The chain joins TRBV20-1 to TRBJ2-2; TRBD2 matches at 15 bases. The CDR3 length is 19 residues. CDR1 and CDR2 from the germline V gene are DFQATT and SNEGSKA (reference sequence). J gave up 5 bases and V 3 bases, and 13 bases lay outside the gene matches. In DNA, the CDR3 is TGCAGTGCTAGGGCGCGGACTAGCGGGAGGGTCGAGAAGACCGGGGAGCTGTTTTTT. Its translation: CSARARTSGRVEKTGELFF.

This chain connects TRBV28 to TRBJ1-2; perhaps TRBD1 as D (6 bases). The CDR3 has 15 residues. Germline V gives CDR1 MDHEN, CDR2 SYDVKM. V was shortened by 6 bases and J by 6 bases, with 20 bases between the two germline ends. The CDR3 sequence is CASSSNPGAPDGYTF. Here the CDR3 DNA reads TGTGCCAGCAGCTCAAATCCGGGGGCGCCGGATGGCTACACCTTC.

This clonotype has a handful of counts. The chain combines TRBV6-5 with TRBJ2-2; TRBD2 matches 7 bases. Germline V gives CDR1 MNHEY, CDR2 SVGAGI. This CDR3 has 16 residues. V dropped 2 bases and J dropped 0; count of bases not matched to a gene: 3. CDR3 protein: CASSYGRAPNTGELFF. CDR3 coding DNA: TGTGCCAGCAGTTACGGGAGGGCCCCGAACACCGGGGAGCTGTTTTTT.

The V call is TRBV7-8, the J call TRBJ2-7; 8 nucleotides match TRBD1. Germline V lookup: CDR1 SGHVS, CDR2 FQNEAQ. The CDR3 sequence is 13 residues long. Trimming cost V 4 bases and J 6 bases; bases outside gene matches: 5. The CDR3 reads CASSSDRGGEQYF. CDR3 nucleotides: TGTGCCAGCAGCTCCGACAGGGGCGGCGAGCAGTACTTC.

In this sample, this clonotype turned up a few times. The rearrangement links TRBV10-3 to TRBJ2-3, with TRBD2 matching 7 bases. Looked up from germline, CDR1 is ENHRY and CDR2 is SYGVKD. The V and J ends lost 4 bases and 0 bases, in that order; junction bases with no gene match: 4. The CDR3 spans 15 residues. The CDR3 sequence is CAISGNSGSTDTQYF. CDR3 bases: TGTGCCATCAGTGGAAATAGCGGGAGCACAGATACGCAGTATTTT.

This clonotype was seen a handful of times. The CDR3 bases are TGTGCCAGCAGCGTAGGCGGGACACCGACGGATACGCAGTATTTT. Translating gives CASSVGGTPTDTQYF. The rearrangement uses TRBV9 and TRBJ2-3; D is possibly TRBD1 or TRBD2 (6 bases each). The CDR3 loop spans 15 amino acids. CDR1 and CDR2 from the germline V gene are SGDLS and YYNGEE. Trimming removed 0 bases from V and 6 bases from J, with 14 bases in between.

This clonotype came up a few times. The chain's CDR3 is CASSQDGTYYEQYF. DNA for the CDR3: TGTGCCAGCAGCCAAGATGGCACCTACTACGAGCAGTACTTC. The chain combines TRBV14 with TRBJ2-7; D is undetermined. The CDR3 extends over 14 amino acids. V was clipped by 0 bases and J by 3 bases, with 9 bases between them. Germline V gives CDR1 SGHDN, CDR2 FVKESK.

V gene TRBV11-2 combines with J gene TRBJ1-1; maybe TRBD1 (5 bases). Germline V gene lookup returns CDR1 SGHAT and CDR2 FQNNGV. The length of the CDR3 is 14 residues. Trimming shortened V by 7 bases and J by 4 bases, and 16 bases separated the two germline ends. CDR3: CASTLQAASTEAFF. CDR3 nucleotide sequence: TGTGCCAGCACCCTACAGGCGGCAAGCACTGAAGCTTTCTTT. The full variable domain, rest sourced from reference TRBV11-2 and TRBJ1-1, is EAGVAQSPRYKIIEKRQSVAFWCNPISGHATLYWYQQILGQGPKLLIQFQNNGVVDDSQLPKDRFSAERLKGVDSTLKIQPAKLEDSAVYLCASTLQAASTEAFFGQGTRLTVV.

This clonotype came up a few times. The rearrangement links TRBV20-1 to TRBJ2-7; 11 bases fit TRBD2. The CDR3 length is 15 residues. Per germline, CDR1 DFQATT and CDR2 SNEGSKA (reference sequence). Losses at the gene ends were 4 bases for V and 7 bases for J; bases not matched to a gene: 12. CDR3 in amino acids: CSAISSGGMGREQYF. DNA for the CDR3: TGCAGTGCTATCTCTAGCGGGGGGATGGGAAGGGAGCAGTACTTC.

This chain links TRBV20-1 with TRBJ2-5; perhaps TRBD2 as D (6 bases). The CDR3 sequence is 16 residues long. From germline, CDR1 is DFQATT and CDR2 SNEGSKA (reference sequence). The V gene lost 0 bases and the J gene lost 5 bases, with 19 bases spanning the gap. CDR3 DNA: TGCAGTGCTAGAGATAATGGAAGGCTAGCGCGGGAGACCCAGTACTTC. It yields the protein CSARDNGRLARETQYF.

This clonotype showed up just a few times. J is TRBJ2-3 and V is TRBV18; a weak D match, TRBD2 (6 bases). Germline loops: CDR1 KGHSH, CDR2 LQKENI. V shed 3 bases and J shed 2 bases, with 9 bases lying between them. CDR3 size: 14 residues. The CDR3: CASSPRLVTDTQYF. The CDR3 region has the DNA TGTGCCAGCTCACCCCGACTAGTCACAGATACGCAGTATTTT.

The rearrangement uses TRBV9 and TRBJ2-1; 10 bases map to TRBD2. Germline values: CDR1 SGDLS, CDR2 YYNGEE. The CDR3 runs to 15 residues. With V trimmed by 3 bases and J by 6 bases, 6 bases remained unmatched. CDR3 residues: CASSARRLAGNEQFF. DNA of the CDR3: TGTGCCAGCAGCGCCCGGAGACTAGCGGGCAATGAGCAGTTCTTC.

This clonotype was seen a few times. Here the CDR3 reads CASSPPGGKETQYF. The CDR3 DNA reads as TGTGCCAGCAGCCCCCCCGGGGGAAAAGAGACCCAGTACTTC. The chain joins TRBV5-5 to TRBJ2-5; D is possibly TRBD2 (6 bases). Trimming removed 4 bases at V and 3 bases at J, with 13 bases between. CDR1 SGHKS and CDR2 YYEKEE come from the germline V gene (reference sequence). The length of the CDR3 is 14 residues.

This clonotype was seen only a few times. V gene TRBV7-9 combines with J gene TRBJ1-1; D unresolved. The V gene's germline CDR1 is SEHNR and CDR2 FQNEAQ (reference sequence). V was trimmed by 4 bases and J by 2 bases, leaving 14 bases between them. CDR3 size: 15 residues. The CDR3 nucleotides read TGTGCCAGCAGCTCCGCGGGCTCGGCAAACACTGAAGCTTTCTTT. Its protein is CASSSAGSANTEAFF. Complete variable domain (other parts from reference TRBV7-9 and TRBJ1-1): DTGVSQNPRHKITKRGQNVTFRCDPISEHNRLYWYRQTLGQGPEFLTYFQNEAQLEKSRLLSDRFSAERPKGSFSTLEIQRTEQGDSAMYLCASSSAGSANTEAFFGQGTRLTVV.

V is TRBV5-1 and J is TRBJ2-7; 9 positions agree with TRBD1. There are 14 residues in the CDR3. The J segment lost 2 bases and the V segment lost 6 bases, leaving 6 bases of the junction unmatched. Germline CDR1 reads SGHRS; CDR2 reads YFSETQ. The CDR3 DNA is TGCGCCAGCACCACCGGGACAGGGACCTACGAGCAGTACTTC. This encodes CASTTGTGTYEQYF.

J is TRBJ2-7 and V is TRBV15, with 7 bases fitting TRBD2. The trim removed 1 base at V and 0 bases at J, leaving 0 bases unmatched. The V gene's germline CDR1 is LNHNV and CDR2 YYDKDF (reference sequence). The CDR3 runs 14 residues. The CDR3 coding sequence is TGTGCCACCAGCAGAGGCGGGAGCTCCTACGAGCAGTACTTC. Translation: CATSRGGSSYEQYF. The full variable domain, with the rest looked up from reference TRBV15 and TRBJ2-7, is DAMVIQNPRYQVTQFGKPVTLSCSQTLNHNVMYWYQQKSSQAPKLLFHYYDKDFNNEADTPDNFQSRRPNTSFCFLDIRSPGLGDTAMYLCATSRGGSSYEQYFGPGTRLTVT.

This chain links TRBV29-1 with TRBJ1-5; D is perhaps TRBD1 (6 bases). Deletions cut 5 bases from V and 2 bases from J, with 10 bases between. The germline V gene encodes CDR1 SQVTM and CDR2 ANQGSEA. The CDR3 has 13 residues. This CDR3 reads CSVRQAGNQPQHF. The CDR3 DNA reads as TGCAGCGTTAGACAGGCTGGCAATCAGCCCCAGCATTTT.

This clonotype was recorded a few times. This CDR3 reads CASSSGGWGNSPLHF. In DNA form, the CDR3 reads TGCGCCAGCAGCTCCGGAGGGTGGGGGAATTCACCCCTCCACTTT. V is TRBV5-1 and J is TRBJ1-6; D might be TRBD1 (5 bases). Per germline, CDR1 SGHRS and CDR2 YFSETQ. V was pared by 3 bases and J by 7 bases, with 14 bases between. The CDR3 length is 15 residues.

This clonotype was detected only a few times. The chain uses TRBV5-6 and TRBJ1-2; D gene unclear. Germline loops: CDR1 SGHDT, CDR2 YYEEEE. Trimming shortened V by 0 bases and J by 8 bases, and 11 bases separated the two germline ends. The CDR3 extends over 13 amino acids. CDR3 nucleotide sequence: TGTGCCAGCAGCTTGGCCGAGGTTGGGGGCTACACCTTC. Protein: CASSLAEVGGYTF. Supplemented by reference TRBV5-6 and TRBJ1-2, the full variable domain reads DAGVTQSPTHLIKTRGQQVTLRCSPKSGHDTVSWYQQALGQGPQFIFQYYEEEERQRGNFPDRFSGHQFPNYSSELNVNALLLGDSALYLCASSLAEVGGYTFGSGTRLTVV.

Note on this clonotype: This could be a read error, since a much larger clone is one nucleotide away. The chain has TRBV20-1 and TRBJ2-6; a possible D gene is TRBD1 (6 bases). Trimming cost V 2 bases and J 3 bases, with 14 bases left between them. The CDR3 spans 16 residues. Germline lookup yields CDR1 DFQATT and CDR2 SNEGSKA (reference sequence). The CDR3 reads CSARPTGTFGANVLTF. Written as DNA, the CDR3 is TGCAGTGCTAGACCGACAGGCACCTTTGGGGCCAACGTCCTGACTTTC.

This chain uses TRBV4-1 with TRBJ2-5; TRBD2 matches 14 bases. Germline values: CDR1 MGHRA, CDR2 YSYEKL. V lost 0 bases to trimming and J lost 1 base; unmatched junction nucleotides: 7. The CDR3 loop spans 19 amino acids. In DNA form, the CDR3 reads TGCGCCAGCAGCCAAGAGTGGACTAGCGGGGGGCCCGCCCAAGAGACCCAGTACTTC. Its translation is CASSQEWTSGGPAQETQYF.

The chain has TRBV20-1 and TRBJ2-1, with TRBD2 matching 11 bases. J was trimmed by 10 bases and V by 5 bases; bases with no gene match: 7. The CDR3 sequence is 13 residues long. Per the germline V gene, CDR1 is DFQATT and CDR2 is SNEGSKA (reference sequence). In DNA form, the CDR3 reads TGCAGTGCTCTGGGACTAGCGGCAAACGAGCAGTTCTTC. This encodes CSALGLAANEQFF.

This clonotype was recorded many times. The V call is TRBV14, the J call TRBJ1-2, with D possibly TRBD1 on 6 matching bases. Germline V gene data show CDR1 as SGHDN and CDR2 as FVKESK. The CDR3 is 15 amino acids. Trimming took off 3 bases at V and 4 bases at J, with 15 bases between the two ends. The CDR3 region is CASSQGHTGSYGYTF. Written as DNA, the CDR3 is TGTGCCAGCAGCCAGGGACATACAGGTTCCTATGGCTACACCTTC.

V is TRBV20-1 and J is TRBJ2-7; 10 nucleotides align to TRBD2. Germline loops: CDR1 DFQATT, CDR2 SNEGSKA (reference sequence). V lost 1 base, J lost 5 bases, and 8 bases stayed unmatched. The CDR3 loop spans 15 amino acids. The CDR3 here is CSARGPGLALHEQYF. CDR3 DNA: TGCAGTGCTAGAGGCCCGGGACTAGCGCTCCACGAGCAGTACTTC.

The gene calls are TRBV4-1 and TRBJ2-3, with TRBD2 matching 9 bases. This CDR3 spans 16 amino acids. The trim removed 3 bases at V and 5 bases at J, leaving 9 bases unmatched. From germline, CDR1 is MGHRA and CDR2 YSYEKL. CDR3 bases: TGCGCCAGCAGCCAGTTACAAGCGGGGGGAAAAGATACGCAGTATTTT. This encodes CASSQLQAGGKDTQYF.

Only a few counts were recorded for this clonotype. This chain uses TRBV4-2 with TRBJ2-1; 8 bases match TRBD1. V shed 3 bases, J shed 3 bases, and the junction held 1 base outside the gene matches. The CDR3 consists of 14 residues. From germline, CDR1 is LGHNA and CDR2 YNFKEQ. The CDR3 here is CASSQGTGYNEQFF. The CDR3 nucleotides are TGTGCCAGCAGCCAGGGGACAGGCTACAATGAGCAGTTCTTC.

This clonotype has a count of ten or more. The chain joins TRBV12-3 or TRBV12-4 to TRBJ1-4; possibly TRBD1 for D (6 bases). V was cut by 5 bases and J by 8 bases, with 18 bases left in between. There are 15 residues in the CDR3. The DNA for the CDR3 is TGTGCCAGCAGTATATACGACAGGAAACAAGAAAAACTGTTTTTT. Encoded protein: CASSIYDRKQEKLFF.

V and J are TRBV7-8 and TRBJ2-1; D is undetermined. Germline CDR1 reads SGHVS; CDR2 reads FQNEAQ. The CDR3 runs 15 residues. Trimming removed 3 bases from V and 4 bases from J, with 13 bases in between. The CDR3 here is CASSLGFGQYNEQFF. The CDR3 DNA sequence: TGTGCCAGCAGCTTGGGTTTTGGCCAATACAATGAGCAGTTCTTC. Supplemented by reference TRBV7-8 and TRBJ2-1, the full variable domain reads GAGVSQSPRYKVAKRGQDVALRCDPISGHVSLFWYQQALGQGPEFLTYFQNEAQLDKSGLPSDRFFAERPEGSVSTLKIQRTQQEDSAVYLCASSLGFGQYNEQFFGPGTRLTVL.